This TCR beta chain came from a study of blood T cell repertoires in COVID-19. Study-level background: Sample material is recorded as cDNA or gDNA derived from T cells, B-cell-depleted T cells, or PBMCs.

In the original analysis: By means of reference gene primer amplification, nucleated cell counts were estimated. The method was immunoSEQ multiplex PCR; TCRdb's version includes in-frame clones alone and lacks a portion of them. The V and J calls and clone size come from that table; D and trimming were worked out from the DNA. Of about 460,000 clones listed, approximately 86% are singletons. Individuals drawn from approximately 26 US areas were about 18 to 100 years old. Two negative PCRs, clearance, or symptom resolution were required of recovered Cohort 3 donors. This CDR3 region has 17 residues. V dropped 4 bases and J dropped 2 bases, with 20 bases sitting between them. Germline V lookup: CDR1 SGHRS, CDR2 YFSETQ.

Sequenced input: PBMCs or T cells enriched from blood (not recorded which). This receptor was taken from a woman in her fifties or sixties who had recovered from COVID-19. The J gene is TRBJ2-3, the V gene TRBV5-1; a weak D match, TRBD2 (6 bases). The CDR3 sequence is CASSLGTFLAPTDTQYF. CDR3 DNA sequence: TGCGCCAGCAGCCTTGGGACTTTCTTGGCTCCCACAGATACGCAGTATTTT.